This paragraph reports one TCR beta chain. Seattle researchers signed up patients amid active infection and tracked them longitudinally. The sample is drawn from a study of blood T cell repertoires in COVID-19. Study-level information: Acute and convalescent COVID-19 specimens originated in the United States, Italy and Spain. PBMCs, B-cell-depleted T cells, or T cells were the source of the cDNA or gDNA that made up the material.

Germline loops: CDR1 SNHLY, CDR2 FYNNEI. The V and J ends lost 6 bases and 2 bases respectively, with 14 bases between them. CDR3 length equals 14 residues. Original analysis: Amplification of reference gene primers was used by the study to estimate nucleated cell counts. TCRdb keeps only in-frame clones here, not all; method: immunoSEQ multiplex PCR. V and J calls and clone size are those listed in that table; D and trimming were worked out from the DNA. The profile shows roughly 150,000 clones, roughly 93% of them singletons. Input material: peripheral blood. The chain recombines TRBV2 with TRBJ2-7, with D possibly being TRBD1 (6 bases). This receptor was taken from a young man with COVID-19, enrolled during active disease. The CDR3 loop reads CASSLSRGTYEQYF. CDR3 nucleotides: TGTGCCAGCAGCCTAAGCAGGGGTACCTACGAGCAGTACTTC. Using reference TRBV2 and TRBJ2-7 for the parts outside the CDR3, the full variable domain is EPEVTQTPSHQVTQMGQEVILRCVPISNHLYFYWYRQILGQKVEFLVSFYNNEISEKSEIFDDQFSVERPDGSNFTLKIRSTKLEDSAMYFCASSLSRGTYEQYFGPGTRLTVT.